Shown below are 29 T cell receptor beta chains from a single sample sequenced in a study of T cell repertoires in cytomegalovirus infection. These receptors' antigens are unknown. MiXCR was run by TCRdb on the reads, yielding one entry per CDR3 protein. This sample has some 500,000 distinct CDR3 sequences, with 30% to 40% found just once. The sequences come from cultured PBMCs, collected from culture after CMV antigen stimulation. Receptors originate from a human donor in good health (CMV status not recorded). Some clones in this sample may be carry-over from other donors' samples.

Notes on this clonotype: The germline gene is not matched at one end of the junction; a read error may be the cause. The chain carries TRBV7-9 and TRBJ2-1, with D hard to call. Germline V lookup: CDR1 SEHNR, CDR2 FQNEAQ (reference sequence). The CDR3 runs to 10 residues. CDR3 loop: CASSDSLLTF. DNA for the CDR3: TGTGCCAGCAGCGACTCCTTACTCACCTTC.

This clonotype was picked up a small number of times. The chain combines TRBV7-8 with TRBJ2-7, with 16 bases aligning to TRBD2. J lost 5 bases, V lost 5 bases, and 9 bases had no gene match. Germline values: CDR1 SGHVS, CDR2 FQNEAQ. The CDR3 sequence is 17 residues long. For the CDR3, the DNA is TGTGCCAGCAGCCCTCCGGGACTAGCGGGAGGGAGGAACGAGCAGTACTTC. As protein: CASSPPGLAGGRNEQYF. Based on the CDR3 plus reference TRBV7-8 and TRBJ2-7, the full variable domain is GAGVSQSPRYKVAKRGQDVALRCDPISGHVSLFWYQQALGQGPEFLTYFQNEAQLDKSGLPSDRFFAERPEGSVSTLKIQRTQQEDSAVYLCASSPPGLAGGRNEQYFGPGTRLTVT.

Note on this clonotype: One end of the junction fails to match germline, which may point to a read error. The chain joins TRBV7-6 to TRBJ2-3; D is unclear. CDR1 is SGHVS and CDR2 is FNYEAQ in the germline V gene. This CDR3 has 15 amino acids. The CDR3 here is CASSLSLSSTDTQYF. DNA of the CDR3: TGTGCTAGCAGCTTGAGCCTTTCTAGCACAGATACGCAGTATTTT.

The chain couples TRBV7-2 to TRBJ1-5, with D perhaps matching TRBD1 (6 bases). Trimming left V 1 base short and J 7 bases short, with 14 bases between. The length of the CDR3 is 15 residues. Germline V lookup: CDR1 SGHTA, CDR2 FQGNSA. The CDR3 DNA sequence: TGTGCCAGCAGCTTAGGGGCAGGGGAGGGCCAGCCCCAGCATTTT. Its translation is CASSLGAGEGQPQHF.

The count of this clonotype is one. V usage is TRBV4-3 and J usage is TRBJ2-7; 9 bases match TRBD2. With V trimmed by 1 base and J by 0 bases, 13 bases remained unmatched. Germline V gives CDR1 LGHNA, CDR2 YSLEER. The CDR3 runs to 19 residues. The CDR3 loop reads CASSQGVAGAPLGSYEQYV. In DNA form, the CDR3 reads TGCGCCAGCAGCCAAGGTGTAGCGGGAGCCCCCCTCGGCTCCTACGAGCAGTACGTC.

This clonotype has a single count. V usage is TRBV6-2 or TRBV6-3 and J usage is TRBJ2-1; 7 bases are a match to TRBD2. Trimming removed 7 bases from V and 6 bases from J; junction bases left unmatched: 3. CDR1 is MNHEY and CDR2 is SVGEGT in the germline V gene. There are 12 residues in the CDR3. The chain's CDR3 is CASTGGTNEQFF. In DNA form, the CDR3 reads TGTGCCAGCACCGGGGGGACCAATGAGCAGTTCTTC.

The chain uses TRBV28 and TRBJ2-6, with 8 bases lining up with TRBD2. Per the germline V gene, CDR1 is MDHEN and CDR2 is SYDVKM. V lost 5 bases to trimming and J lost 3 bases; unmatched junction nucleotides: 12. This CDR3 region has 18 residues. This CDR3 reads CASSAPGLGGFGANVLTF. The CDR3 region has the DNA TGTGCCAGCAGTGCGCCGGGACTAGGGGGGTTTGGGGCCAACGTCCTGACTTTC.

The chain has TRBV27 and TRBJ1-1, with TRBD1 matching over 9 bases. CDR3 size: 18 residues. Germline-derived CDR1 and CDR2 are MNHEY and SMNVEV (reference sequence). Unmatched junction bases numbered 17, after V lost 7 bases and J lost 2 bases. DNA of the CDR3: TGTGCCAGCACCCGCGCTACCGGGACAGGGTGGAGAAACACTGAAGCTTTCTTT. Translation gives CASTRATGTGWRNTEAFF.

The genes are TRBV6-2 or TRBV6-3 and TRBJ2-7; 7 nucleotides match TRBD1. CDR3 length: 13 amino acids. V shed 8 bases, J shed 2 bases, and the junction held 6 bases outside the gene matches. The V gene's germline CDR1 is MNHEY and CDR2 SVGEGT. CDR3: CASAWTGAYEQYF. The CDR3, as DNA: TGTGCCAGCGCCTGGACAGGAGCCTACGAGCAGTACTTC.

There are a few counts of this clonotype. The chain recombines TRBV7-6 with TRBJ2-3, with TRBD1 matching 9 bases. This CDR3 spans 14 amino acids. Trimming took 5 bases from V and 2 from J; bases not matched to a gene: 2. The germline V gene encodes CDR1 SGHVS and CDR2 FNYEAQ. The CDR3 DNA is TGTGCCAGCAGCACAGGGGGCTACACAGATACGCAGTATTTT. It encodes CASSTGGYTDTQYF.

There are many counts of this clonotype. The CDR3 loop reads CASSPPGLAGPGRSYEQYF. CDR3 sequence (DNA): TGTGCCAGCAGCCCTCCCGGACTAGCGGGCCCGGGCCGCTCCTACGAGCAGTACTTC. The V gene is TRBV11-2, the J gene TRBJ2-7; TRBD2 agrees at 11 bases. Per germline, CDR1 SGHAT and CDR2 FQNNGV. The J segment lost 0 bases and the V segment lost 5 bases, leaving 15 bases of the junction unmatched. The CDR3 runs to 19 residues. Based on the CDR3 plus reference TRBV11-2 and TRBJ2-7, the full variable domain is EAGVAQSPRYKIIEKRQSVAFWCNPISGHATLYWYQQILGQGPKLLIQFQNNGVVDDSQLPKDRFSAERLKGVDSTLKIQPAKLEDSAVYLCASSPPGLAGPGRSYEQYFGPGTRLTVT.

This clonotype was seen a few times. The chain has TRBV12-5 and TRBJ2-7; 10 positions match TRBD2. J gave up 5 bases and V 0 bases, and 10 bases lay outside the gene matches. This CDR3 comprises 17 residues. Germline assignment: CDR1 LGHNT and CDR2 FRNRAP. CDR3 sequence (DNA): TGTGCTAGTGGTTTGGTACTAGCGGGATTAGCCAACCACGAGCAGTACTTC. Encoded protein: CASGLVLAGLANHEQYF. Combining the CDR3 with reference TRBV12-5 and TRBJ2-7 gives the whole variable domain DARVTQTPRHKVTEMGQEVTMRCQPILGHNTVFWYRQTMMQGLELLAYFRNRAPLDDSGMPKDRFSAEMPDATLATLKIQPSEPRDSAVYFCASGLVLAGLANHEQYFGPGTRLTVT.

CDR3 protein: CASSSTTGLAGGIEQFF. Written as DNA, the CDR3 is TGTGCCAGCAGCTCGACTACGGGACTAGCGGGAGGGATTGAGCAGTTCTTC. V is TRBV7-6 and J is TRBJ2-1, with 16 bases matching TRBD2. CDR1 is SGHVS and CDR2 is FNYEAQ in the germline V gene. This CDR3 has 17 amino acids. The V gene end was trimmed by 4 bases and the J gene end by 9 bases; junction bases not matched to a gene: 9.

The chain has TRBV6-6 and TRBJ1-5; D remains ambiguous. The CDR3 is 16 amino acids. Looked up from germline, CDR1 is MNHNY and CDR2 is SVGAGI (reference sequence). Between the trimmed V and J ends, which lost 0 bases and 4 bases, there was a span of 13 bases. In nucleotides, the CDR3 is TGTGCCAGCAGTTACTCGATTGAGACGGGAAATCAGCCCCAGCATTTT. This codes for CASSYSIETGNQPQHF.

CDR3 in amino acids: CASSGREGAYEQYV. The CDR3 DNA sequence: TGTGCCAGCAGTGGGAGGGAGGGGGCTTATGAGCAGTACGTC. This chain joins TRBV25-1 and TRBJ2-7; D may be TRBD1 or TRBD2 (7 bases each). Germline V gene data show CDR1 as MGHDK and CDR2 as SYGVNS. CDR3 size: 14 residues. The V gene lost 4 bases and the J gene lost 7 bases, with 17 bases spanning the gap.

This clonotype was counted a few times. The rearrangement joins TRBV4-3 to TRBJ2-3; 9 nucleotides agree with TRBD2. The V and J ends lost 1 base and 9 bases, in that order; junction bases with no gene match: 11. The germline CDR1 and CDR2 sequences are LGHNA and YSLEER. This CDR3 is 16 amino acids long. DNA for the CDR3: TGCGCCAGCAGCCAAGTAGCGGGAGATAGCCCTGGCACGCAGTATTTT. As protein: CASSQVAGDSPGTQYF.

This clonotype was counted ten times or more. V usage is TRBV7-2 and J usage is TRBJ1-2; TRBD1 might be the D (5 bases). The CDR3 has 15 residues. Deletions cut 1 base from V and 3 bases from J, with 12 bases between. Germline V lookup: CDR1 SGHTA, CDR2 FQGNSA. CDR3: CASSLESRDDYGYTF. CDR3 in DNA: TGTGCCAGCAGCTTAGAAAGCAGGGACGACTATGGCTACACCTTC. The full variable domain, in which reference TRBV7-2 and TRBJ1-2 provide the parts outside the CDR3, is GAGVSQSPSNKVTEKGKDVELRCDPISGHTALYWYRQSLGQGLEFLIYFQGNSAPDKSGLPSDRFSAERTGGSVSTLTIQRTQQEDSAVYLCASSLESRDDYGYTFGSGTRLTVV.

This clonotype was detected ten times or more. The chain joins TRBV7-2 to TRBJ2-1; D is unclear. CDR3 size: 15 residues. V dropped 2 bases and J dropped 0 bases, with 8 bases sitting between them. Per germline, CDR1 SGHTA and CDR2 FQGNSA. The CDR3 region has the DNA TGTGCCAGCAGCTTACCCATTCTCTCCTACAATGAGCAGTTCTTC. Its translation is CASSLPILSYNEQFF.

The chain is built from TRBV6-2 or TRBV6-3 and TRBJ1-2; D not certain. Trimming removed 6 bases at V and 5 bases at J, with 10 bases between. CDR1 MNHEY and CDR2 SVGEGT come from the germline V gene. The CDR3 consists of 12 residues. The CDR3 reads CASRTTTYGYTF. Here the CDR3 DNA reads TGTGCCAGCAGAACCACAACTTATGGCTACACCTTC.

This clonotype has more than one count but fewer than ten. The chain employs TRBV6-2 or TRBV6-3 and TRBJ1-5; D gene unclear. Trimming shortened V by 5 bases and J by 14 bases, and 19 bases separated the two germline ends. CDR3 length equals 13 residues. The V gene's germline CDR1 is MNHEY and CDR2 SVGEGT. This CDR3 is CASSDTTIGPKHF. Written as DNA, the CDR3 is TGTGCCAGCAGTGACACGACGATAGGGCCTAAGCATTTT.

The V and J genes are TRBV19 and TRBJ2-3; D is ambiguous. CDR3 length equals 13 residues. The ends were cut back, 7 bases at V and 5 bases at J, with 13 bases in the middle. Germline CDR1 is LNHDA and CDR2 is SQIVND (reference sequence). CDR3 amino acids: CASNKADGDTQYF. The CDR3 coding sequence is TGTGCCAGTAATAAGGCGGACGGAGATACGCAGTATTTT.

This chain joins TRBV4-1 and TRBJ2-1; the match to TRBD2 covers 7 bases. CDR1 is MGHRA, CDR2 YSYEKL, per germline. V trimming: 8 bases; J trimming: 4 bases; junction bases outside the gene matches: 14. This CDR3 is 16 amino acids long. The CDR3 DNA sequence: TGCGCCAGCCGCCCCCAGTGGCTAGCGGATTACAATGAGCAGTTCTTC. This sequence encodes CASRPQWLADYNEQFF.

The chain employs TRBV25-1 and TRBJ1-2; D perhaps matches TRBD1 (5 bases). Trimming left V 1 base short and J 6 bases short, with 12 bases between. The CDR3 covers 14 residues. Looked up from germline, CDR1 is MGHDK and CDR2 is SYGVNS. The CDR3 DNA sequence: TGTGCCAGCAGTGAATCTGGGGCGGCAAATGGCTACACCTTC. This codes for CASSESGAANGYTF.

This clonotype appeared a few times. The chain joins TRBV7-2 to TRBJ2-6, with D hard to call. This CDR3 is 13 amino acids long. Germline V gene lookup returns CDR1 SGHTA and CDR2 FQGNSA. The V gene lost 10 bases and the J gene lost 0 bases, with 7 bases spanning the gap. In nucleotides, the CDR3 is TGTGCCACCCTCATCTCTGGGGCCAACGTCCTGACTTTC. Amino acid sequence: CATLISGANVLTF.

The chain recombines TRBV29-1 with TRBJ1-2; TRBD1 might be the D (5 bases). The V end lost 6 bases, the J end lost 7 bases, and 18 bases lay between the germline ends. The germline CDR1 and CDR2 sequences are SQVTM and ANQGSEA. The CDR3 is made up of 13 amino acids. Here the CDR3 reads CSVGGVLRGGYTF. The CDR3 DNA reads as TGCAGCGTGGGGGGGGTTTTGCGTGGTGGCTACACCTTC.

The chain combines TRBV6-2 or TRBV6-3 with TRBJ2-2, with D maybe TRBD2 (5 bases). The CDR3 contains 17 residues. Looked up from germline, CDR1 is MNHEY and CDR2 is SVGEGT. The V and J ends lost 0 bases and 1 base respectively, with 12 bases between them. The CDR3 DNA reads as TGTGCCAGCAGTTACTCTGGGCTAGCCTGGAACACCGGGGAGCTGTTTTTT. Amino acids: CASSYSGLAWNTGELFF.

The chain joins TRBV14 to TRBJ1-3; 7 nucleotides align to TRBD1. The CDR3 is 16 amino acids. The V and J ends lost 6 bases and 0 bases, in that order; junction bases with no gene match: 8. The germline V gene encodes CDR1 SGHDN and CDR2 FVKESK. CDR3 amino acids: CASSPLDRASGNTIYF. For the CDR3, the DNA is TGTGCCAGCAGTCCACTCGACAGGGCCTCTGGAAACACCATATATTTT.

Notes on this clonotype: One end of the junction varies from germline; a read error may be responsible. V is TRBV11-2 and J is TRBJ2-1; D perhaps matches TRBD1 (5 bases). CDR3 length: 14 amino acids. Germline V lookup: CDR1 SGHAT, CDR2 FQNNGV. DNA of the CDR3: TGTGCCAGCAGCTTAGGCGAAAGGGGCAATGAGCAGTGCTTC. Amino acid sequence: CASSLGERGNEQCF.

V is TRBV20-1 and J is TRBJ2-7, with TRBD1 matching 10 bases. Germline V lookup: CDR1 DFQATT, CDR2 SNEGSKA (reference sequence). Trimming took 5 bases from V and 3 from J; bases not matched to a gene: 4. The length of the CDR3 is 13 residues. The CDR3 spells CSAPRDRGYEQYF. The CDR3 DNA reads TGCAGTGCTCCGCGGGACAGGGGCTACGAGCAGTACTTC.